Following are 2 T cell receptor beta chains from one sample sequenced in a study of cytomegalovirus exposure and HLA in healthy donors. PCR involved 60 Vbeta and 13 Jbeta primers. The protocol was immunoSEQ multiplex PCR, while the TCRdb copy is restricted to in-frame clones and leaves out a portion. The sample has about 82,000 clones, around 74% seen once. Sequencing input: PBMCs. The receptors here all came from a woman aged 50 to 65 in good health and CMV-seropositive.

The chain recombines TRBV12-5 with TRBJ1-2, with a tentative D call TRBD1 (6 bases). Trimming took 5 bases from V and 4 from J, leaving 14 bases between them. This CDR3 is 14 amino acids long. From germline, CDR1 is LGHNT and CDR2 FRNRAP. CDR3 amino acids: CASGHGGTVYGYTF. CDR3 in DNA: TGTGCTAGTGGTCATGGGGGCACTGTCTATGGCTACACCTTC.

The V and J genes are TRBV12-5 and TRBJ1-1, with D maybe TRBD1 (5 bases). The CDR3 loop spans 15 amino acids. Germline loops: CDR1 LGHNT, CDR2 FRNRAP. Between the trimmed V and J ends, which lost 1 base and 1 base, there was a span of 10 bases. The CDR3 protein is CASGLANDRNTEAFF. The CDR3 coding sequence is TGTGCTAGTGGTTTGGCCAACGACAGGAACACTGAAGCTTTCTTT.